One and the same sample provided the 17 T cell receptor beta chains below, sequenced in a study of blood T cell repertoires in COVID-19. Sequenced by immunoSEQ multiplex PCR; TCRdb stores in-frame clones only, minus some. The sample yields around 100,000 clones, approximately 80% seen once. The sequencing sample was made of peripheral blood. Receptors were obtained from a human donor in a cohort sampled during active COVID-19.

The rearrangement links TRBV6-5 to TRBJ1-3; D is possibly TRBD1 (6 bases). The CDR3 loop spans 15 amino acids. V was clipped by 4 bases and J by 6 bases, with 16 bases between them. Germline V gene sequence: CDR1 MNHEY, CDR2 SVGAGI. The CDR3 nucleotides read TGTGCCAGCAGTTCCAGCGCAGGGGTGGCAAACACCATATATTTT. The encoded protein is CASSSSAGVANTIYF.

The chain recombines TRBV10-3 with TRBJ2-7; 8 bases are shared with TRBD2. The CDR3 length is 16 residues. The germline gives CDR1 ENHRY, CDR2 SYGVKD. V gave up 2 bases and J gave up 0 bases; unmatched junction bases: 6. CDR3 in DNA: TGTGCCATCAGTGAGATAGGGACTAGTGGCTCCTACGAGCAGTACTTC. Translated: CAISEIGTSGSYEQYF.

The CDR3 spells CASSGQGARDGYTF. Written as DNA, the CDR3 is TGTGCCAGCAGCGGACAGGGGGCGAGGGATGGCTACACCTTC. The chain has TRBV25-1 and TRBJ1-2; TRBD1 agrees at 11 bases. Trimming removed 6 bases from V and 6 bases from J; junction bases left unmatched: 6. Looked up from germline, CDR1 is MGHDK and CDR2 is SYGVNS. The CDR3 has 14 residues.

This clone was found once. The chain has TRBV29-1 and TRBJ1-1, with TRBD1 matching 7 bases. The CDR3 has 15 residues. Germline V gene sequence: CDR1 SQVTM, CDR2 ANQGSEA. Trimming took 3 bases from V and 5 from J; bases not matched to a gene: 12. The DNA of the CDR3 is TGCAGCGTTGACTACAGGGGTAATGGAAGGACTGAAGCTTTCTTT. It is translated as CSVDYRGNGRTEAFF. The variable domain in full, with the rest retrieved from reference TRBV29-1 and TRBJ1-1, is SAVISQKPSRDICQRGTSLTIQCQVDSQVTMMFWYRQQPGQSLTLIATANQGSEATYESGFVIDKFPISRPNLTFSTLTVSNMSPEDSSIYLCSVDYRGNGRTEAFFGQGTRLTVV.

The chain combines TRBV25-1 with TRBJ2-7, with unresolved D. CDR3 size: 11 residues. The V gene lost 5 bases and the J gene lost 3 bases, with 5 bases spanning the gap. Germline V gives CDR1 MGHDK, CDR2 SYGVNS. CDR3 in amino acids: CASSRGYEQYF. The CDR3 DNA is TGTGCCAGCAGTCGAGGCTACGAGCAGTACTTC.

The rearrangement links TRBV9 to TRBJ2-3; TRBD2 matches 12 bases. With V trimmed by 4 bases and J by 4 bases, 13 bases remained unmatched. This CDR3 comprises 18 residues. CDR1 and CDR2 from the germline V gene are SGDLS and YYNGEE. The CDR3 sequence: CASSWLTASGGESDTQYF. The CDR3 region has the DNA TGTGCCAGCAGCTGGCTCACGGCTAGCGGGGGGGAATCAGATACGCAGTATTTT.

The chain uses TRBV27 and TRBJ2-7, with 10 bases aligning to TRBD1. Unmatched junction bases numbered 5, after V lost 5 bases and J lost 1 base. The CDR3 length is 15 residues. CDR1 MNHEY and CDR2 SMNVEV come from the germline V gene (reference sequence). CDR3 loop: CASSPWTGGSYEQYF. The CDR3 DNA reads TGTGCCAGCAGTCCCTGGACAGGGGGGTCCTACGAGCAGTACTTC.

The V gene is TRBV2, the J gene TRBJ2-5; 14 nucleotides match TRBD2. Germline V lookup: CDR1 SNHLY, CDR2 FYNNEI. V trimming: 8 bases; J trimming: 5 bases; junction bases outside the gene matches: 7. The CDR3 length is 15 residues. The CDR3 region is CASGGTSGSGETQYF. CDR3 in DNA: TGTGCCAGCGGGGGGACTAGCGGGAGTGGGGAGACCCAGTACTTC.

This clone was seen a handful of times. The rearrangement uses TRBV6-6 and TRBJ1-1, with no clear D. Trimming cost V 7 bases and J 1 base, with 10 bases left between them. Germline CDR1 is MNHNY and CDR2 is SVGAGI (reference sequence). CDR3 size: 13 residues. The CDR3 loop is CASILRQNTEAFF. The DNA of the CDR3 is TGTGCCAGCATTCTCAGACAGAACACTGAAGCTTTCTTT.

The rearrangement links TRBV27 to TRBJ1-5; no clear D. CDR3 length: 15 residues. CDR1 MNHEY and CDR2 SMNVEV come from the germline V gene (reference sequence). Trimming removed 5 bases at V and 0 bases at J, with 11 bases between. CDR3 bases: TGTGCCAGCAGTGCCTTCCAGTATAGCAATCAGCCCCAGCATTTT. It encodes CASSAFQYSNQPQHF.

This rearrangement joins TRBV20-1 to TRBJ1-1; perhaps TRBD1 as D (5 bases). The germline gives CDR1 DFQATT, CDR2 SNEGSKA (reference sequence). CDR3 length equals 15 residues. Trimming shortened V by 3 bases and J by 0 bases, and 14 bases separated the two germline ends. The chain's CDR3 is CSASLGEGMNTEAFF. CDR3 coding DNA: TGCAGTGCTAGTTTAGGGGAGGGAATGAACACTGAAGCTTTCTTT.

The chain is built from TRBV19 and TRBJ2-3; no clear D gene. Germline values: CDR1 LNHDA, CDR2 SQIVND (reference sequence). V lost 3 bases and J 4 bases, leaving 8 bases between the germline ends. This CDR3 has 13 amino acids. The CDR3 loop is CASSISVADTQYF. Written as DNA, the CDR3 is TGTGCCAGTAGTATTTCCGTAGCAGATACGCAGTATTTT.

The rearrangement uses TRBV7-9 and TRBJ1-4; D unclear. V was clipped by 2 bases and J by 2 bases, with 6 bases between them. The CDR3 sequence is 14 residues long. Per germline, CDR1 SEHNR and CDR2 FQNEAQ (reference sequence). DNA of the CDR3: TGTGCCAGCAGCTTATTGTATACTAATGAAAAACTGTTTTTT. It specifies CASSLLYTNEKLFF.

V and J are TRBV28 and TRBJ1-6; a possible D gene is TRBD1 (5 bases). CDR1 and CDR2 from the germline V gene are MDHEN and SYDVKM. V was cut by 3 bases and J by 9 bases, with 12 bases left in between. This CDR3 contains 14 residues. CDR3 in amino acids: CASSLVYRGSPLHF. CDR3 in DNA: TGTGCCAGCAGTTTGGTGTATAGGGGTTCACCCCTCCACTTT.

The genes are TRBV19 and TRBJ2-5; D may be TRBD2 (6 bases). The CDR3 contains 15 residues. Trimming cost V 6 bases and J 1 base, with 15 bases left between them. Germline V gene data show CDR1 as LNHDA and CDR2 as SQIVND (reference sequence). The CDR3 protein is CASSYRTTSQETQYF. Written as DNA, the CDR3 is TGTGCCAGTAGCTATCGGACTACCAGCCAAGAGACCCAGTACTTC.

The rearrangement joins TRBV19 to TRBJ1-5; possible D gene TRBD1, 6 bases. Germline loops: CDR1 LNHDA, CDR2 SQIVND (reference sequence). The CDR3 is made up of 16 amino acids. Trimming cost V 3 bases and J 2 bases, with 14 bases left between them. CDR3: CASSIRGAEGNQPQHF. CDR3 nucleotide sequence: TGTGCCAGTAGTATCCGGGGGGCCGAGGGCAATCAGCCCCAGCATTTT.

The chain employs TRBV21-1 and TRBJ2-7; TRBD1 is the table's D call, not checked against the DNA. TRBV21-1 is labeled a pseudogene. The CDR3 extends over 15 amino acids. The CDR3 nucleotides are TGTGCCAGCAGCAAATATGGGGGTCCAGGGGGCGAGCAGTACTTC. Its translation is CASSKYGGPGGEQYF.